This TCR beta chain was found in a study of blood T cell repertoires in COVID-19. The protocol was immunoSEQ multiplex PCR, while the TCRdb copy is restricted to in-frame clones and leaves out a portion. The sample lists some 150,000 clones; over 75% were seen once. Germline values: CDR1 MDHEN, CDR2 SYDVKM. The CDR3 sequence is 14 residues long. After removal of 6 bases from V and 5 bases from J, the junction contained 2 bases not matched to a gene. The receptor comes from a woman aged 18-35 years who had recovered from COVID-19. Material: PBMCs or T cells enriched from blood (not recorded which). The V and J genes are TRBV28 and TRBJ2-2, with 11 positions matching TRBD2. DNA of the CDR3: TGTGCCAGCAGGCTAGCGGGAGGTACCGGGGAGCTGTTTTTT. It yields the protein CASRLAGGTGELFF.